Following are 24 T cell receptor beta chains from one sample sequenced in a study of technical replicates of blood from several donors listed by TCRdb under 2017. Receptor amplification or capture employed the immunoSEQ multiplex PCR assay. TCRdb mirrors the immuneACCESS table, restricted to in-frame sequences. Some clones are absent from its copies; in checked studies, under half trace to an unresolved V gene, and the reason for the others is unknown. The sample yields approximately 78,000 clones; around 90% were counted once. The ten most abundant clones make up approximately 0.4% of the sample. Specimen: T cells isolated from PBMCs. Every receptor here comes from a human donor in good health.

The chain carries TRBV4-3 and TRBJ2-1, with 9 positions matching TRBD2. The junction had 5 bases not matched to a gene; V was cut back by 0 bases and J by 8 bases. This CDR3 is 15 amino acids long. Germline loops: CDR1 LGHNA, CDR2 YSLEER. Written as DNA, the CDR3 is TGCGCCAGCAGCCAAGAGATAGCGGGAGTATATGAGCAGTTCTTC. Translating it yields CASSQEIAGVYEQFF.

The V gene is TRBV27, the J gene TRBJ2-7; weak D call: TRBD1 (5 bases). Looked up from germline, CDR1 is MNHEY and CDR2 is SMNVEV (reference sequence). The CDR3 is 14 amino acids. V was clipped by 5 bases and J by 3 bases, with 14 bases between them. CDR3 sequence (DNA): TGTGCCAGCAGTCTGGGCGTAGGGGACTACGAGCAGTACTTC. It specifies CASSLGVGDYEQYF.

This chain joins TRBV9 and TRBJ2-2, with TRBD2 as a possible D gene (5 bases). The V end lost 3 bases, the J end lost 2 bases, and 8 bases lay between the germline ends. CDR3 size: 14 residues. CDR1 and CDR2 (germline): SGDLS, YYNGEE. CDR3 nucleotide sequence: TGTGCCAGCAGCGGGAGGCGTAACACCGGGGAGCTGTTTTTT. Amino acid sequence: CASSGRRNTGELFF.

The chain combines TRBV27 with TRBJ2-7, with 10 bases matching TRBD1. Trimming cost V 6 bases and J 2 bases; bases outside gene matches: 7. This CDR3 is built from 15 residues. Germline V gives CDR1 MNHEY, CDR2 SMNVEV (reference sequence). The CDR3 nucleotides read TGTGCCAGCAGCGCCACCGGGACAGGGGCCTACGAGCAGTACTTC. Translation: CASSATGTGAYEQYF.

This chain uses TRBV5-4 with TRBJ2-1, with 11 bases that match TRBD2. CDR1 is SGHNT and CDR2 is YYREEE in the germline V gene (reference sequence). The CDR3 totals 16 residues. Trimming at V came to 0 bases and at J to 4 bases, leaving 3 bases not matched to a gene. The CDR3 sequence is CASSLGGLAVYNEQFF. DNA for the CDR3: TGTGCCAGCAGCTTGGGGGGACTAGCGGTGTACAATGAGCAGTTCTTC.

The chain links TRBV4-2 to TRBJ2-2, with D tentatively TRBD2 (5 bases). Germline assignment: CDR1 LGHNA and CDR2 YNFKEQ. The CDR3 extends over 15 amino acids. The ends were cut back, 2 bases at V and 6 bases at J, with 13 bases in the middle. CDR3 residues: CASSQPYWRAGELFF. The DNA of the CDR3 is TGTGCCAGCAGCCAACCCTACTGGCGGGCCGGGGAGCTGTTTTTT.

The chain links TRBV7-9 to TRBJ2-1, with 9 bases fitting TRBD2. The V gene end was trimmed by 3 bases and the J gene end by 15 bases; junction bases not matched to a gene: 9. The CDR3 extends over 13 amino acids. Germline values: CDR1 SEHNR, CDR2 FQNEAQ (reference sequence). CDR3: CASSFQLGTSRFF. CDR3 DNA sequence: TGTGCCAGCAGCTTTCAGCTCGGGACTAGCCGGTTCTTC.

V and J are TRBV9 and TRBJ2-3, with TRBD1 identical over 8 bases. CDR3 size: 16 residues. CDR1 is SGDLS, CDR2 YYNGEE, per germline. V shed 3 bases, J shed 4 bases, and the junction held 10 bases outside the gene matches. CDR3 bases: TGTGCCAGCAGCGCCAACAAGGACAGGGACTCAGATACGCAGTATTTT. Protein sequence: CASSANKDRDSDTQYF.

The rearrangement uses TRBV5-4 and TRBJ1-1, with D perhaps matching TRBD1 (6 bases). The CDR3 is 14 amino acids. Deletions cut 0 bases from V and 6 bases from J, with 12 bases between. The germline CDR1 and CDR2 sequences are SGHNT and YYREEE (reference sequence). The CDR3 reads CASSLVATGPEAFF. CDR3 DNA: TGTGCCAGCAGCTTGGTTGCGACAGGCCCTGAAGCTTTCTTT.

V is TRBV5-1 and J is TRBJ2-3, with 8 bases fitting TRBD2. Germline lookup yields CDR1 SGHRS and CDR2 YFSETQ. Trimming removed 0 bases from V and 2 bases from J; junction bases left unmatched: 5. CDR3 length: 16 amino acids. The CDR3 is CASSLDPTSDTDTQYF. The CDR3 DNA is TGCGCCAGCAGCTTGGACCCGACTAGCGACACAGATACGCAGTATTTT.

The J gene is TRBJ2-3, the V gene TRBV9, with a possible D match to TRBD2 (5 bases). The CDR3 covers 14 residues. V was shortened by 0 bases and J by 0 bases, with 5 bases between the two germline ends. Germline V gene data show CDR1 as SGDLS and CDR2 as YYNGEE. The CDR3 sequence is CASSVGGSTDTQYF. The CDR3 region has the DNA TGTGCCAGCAGCGTAGGCGGGAGCACAGATACGCAGTATTTT.

This chain joins TRBV6-6 and TRBJ2-7; 7 nucleotides align to TRBD1. The J segment lost 3 bases and the V segment lost 0 bases, leaving 8 bases of the junction unmatched. Looked up from germline, CDR1 is MNHNY and CDR2 is SVGAGI (reference sequence). This CDR3 has 16 residues. This CDR3 reads CASSYSPGQTHYEQYF. The DNA for the CDR3 is TGTGCCAGCAGTTACTCCCCGGGACAGACACACTACGAGCAGTACTTC.

The V and J genes are TRBV7-9 and TRBJ1-2; weak D call: TRBD1 (5 bases). The V gene lost 1 base and the J gene lost 2 bases, with 5 bases spanning the gap. The length of the CDR3 is 13 residues. The germline V gene encodes CDR1 SEHNR and CDR2 FQNEAQ (reference sequence). This chain's CDR3 is CASSLGQNYGYTF. The CDR3 DNA sequence: TGTGCCAGCAGCTTAGGACAGAACTATGGCTACACCTTC.

This chain links TRBV10-1 with TRBJ2-1; D possibly corresponds to TRBD2 (5 bases). Per the germline V gene, CDR1 is WNHNN and CDR2 is SYGVQD (reference sequence). Trimming stripped 6 bases from V and 9 bases from J, with 15 bases between. The CDR3 covers 13 residues. The CDR3 DNA follows: TGCGCCAGCAGAGACGTCGGGAAGGGTGAGCAGTTCTTC. Protein sequence: CASRDVGKGEQFF.

This clone was observed a single time. The chain employs TRBV5-5 and TRBJ2-1; 7 nucleotides line up with TRBD2. The CDR3 is made up of 19 amino acids. V lost 0 bases and J lost 2; bases outside the gene matches: 14. Germline V gene data show CDR1 as SGHKS and CDR2 as YYEKEE (reference sequence). CDR3 residues: CASSLEWGRALLTYNEQFF. CDR3 sequence (DNA): TGTGCCAGCAGCTTGGAGTGGGGGAGGGCATTACTAACCTACAATGAGCAGTTCTTC. Supplemented by reference TRBV5-5 and TRBJ2-1, the full variable domain reads DAGVTQSPTHLIKTRGQQVTLRCSPISGHKSVSWYQQVLGQGPQFIFQYYEKEERGRGNFPDRFSARQFPNYSSELNVNALLLGDSALYLCASSLEWGRALLTYNEQFFGPGTRLTVL.

This clone appeared a single time. The rearrangement joins TRBV2 to TRBJ2-3; no reliable D call. Trimming removed 11 bases from V and 3 bases from J, with 18 bases in between. Germline loops: CDR1 SNHLY, CDR2 FYNNEI. CDR3 length: 14 amino acids. The CDR3 nucleotides read TGTGCCGGCTGGGCCTCCCCGGCTACAGATACGCAGTATTTT. Translation: CAGWASPATDTQYF.

The chain is built from TRBV5-8 and TRBJ1-2; TRBD1 is a possible D gene (6 bases). There are 13 residues in the CDR3. Germline CDR1 and CDR2: SGHTS and YDEGEE. Between the trimmed V and J ends, which lost 5 bases and 8 bases, there was a span of 16 bases. The CDR3 DNA reads TGTGCCAGCAGTTTCAACAGGGACGTCGGCTACACCTTC. It is translated as CASSFNRDVGYTF.

The CDR3 DNA reads as TGTGCCATCTGCCCCCGTGAGGAGAATTCCTACGAGCAGTACTTC. Translating gives CAICPREENSYEQYF. V and J are TRBV10-3 and TRBJ2-7; no firm D call. In germline, CDR1 is ENHRY, CDR2 SYGVKD. Trimming left V 8 bases short and J 1 base short, with 18 bases between. The CDR3 is 15 amino acids.

This clone has just a few counts. The rearrangement joins TRBV28 to TRBJ1-4, with D perhaps matching TRBD1 (5 bases). V dropped 8 bases and J dropped 0 bases, with 10 bases sitting between them. The CDR3 is 14 residues long. The germline V gene has CDR1 MDHEN and CDR2 SYDVKM. CDR3 nucleotide sequence: TGTGCCAGCCTAGGGACTCCAACTAATGAAAAACTGTTTTTT. This gives the protein CASLGTPTNEKLFF.

On this clone: Its ends do not fully match the called genes, so a read error is possible. V is TRBV27 and J is TRBJ2-1, with a possible D match to TRBD1 (5 bases). CDR1 and CDR2 from the germline V gene are MNHEY and SMNVEV (reference sequence). The CDR3 has 18 amino acids. The CDR3 DNA reads TGTGCCAGCAGTCTATCACAGGTTCCCCAGGTTCACCCAAAGGAGCAGTTCTTC. This sequence encodes CASSLSQVPQVHPKEQFF.

This clone occurred once. The J gene is TRBJ2-7, the V gene TRBV11-2; 7 bases match TRBD2. Germline V gene data show CDR1 as SGHAT and CDR2 as FQNNGV. Trimming at V came to 1 base and at J to 2 bases, leaving 8 bases not matched to a gene. CDR3 length: 16 amino acids. In DNA, the CDR3 is TGTGCCAGCAGCTTAGGTCCAGCGGGAACCGCCTACGAGCAGTACTTC. It codes for CASSLGPAGTAYEQYF.

The CDR3 reads CASSLYPGGSYNEQFF. The DNA for the CDR3 is TGTGCCAGCAGCTTATACCCAGGGGGCTCTTATAATGAGCAGTTCTTC. The gene calls are TRBV11-3 and TRBJ2-1; 8 bases align to TRBD1. The CDR3 has 16 amino acids. Germline V gene sequence: CDR1 SGHNT, CDR2 YENEEA. The V segment lost 2 bases and the J segment 7 bases; nucleotides outside the gene matches: 10.

The genes are TRBV7-9 and TRBJ2-1; tentative D call: TRBD2 (5 bases). Germline CDR1 reads SEHNR; CDR2 reads FQNEAQ (reference sequence). V shed 5 bases and J shed 5 bases, with 10 bases lying between them. The CDR3 covers 13 residues. The CDR3 DNA follows: TGTGCCAGCAGCGCTACTAGGGACAATGAGCAGTTCTTC. It translates to CASSATRDNEQFF.

The chain employs TRBV11-3 and TRBJ1-4; unclear D gene. The V end lost 5 bases, the J end lost 10 bases, and 11 bases lay between the germline ends. CDR3 length: 12 amino acids. Per germline, CDR1 SGHNT and CDR2 YENEEA. DNA for the CDR3: TGTGCCAGCAGCAGGCGGAGCGGAAAACTGTTTTTT. It codes for CASSRRSGKLFF.